This is a list of T cell receptor beta chains from one sample in a study of blood T cell repertoires in COVID-19. Repertoires were generated with immunoSEQ multiplex PCR, while TCRdb's copy carries only in-frame clones and drops some. Found here are 150,000 or so clones, approximately 80% of them singletons; the top ten hold about 12%. What was sequenced was peripheral blood. These TCRs come from an older woman with COVID-19, enrolled during active disease. The CDR3 runs from the conserved cysteine through the conserved F or W. The D gene is left open where the match is weak. Clone size, where shown, is once, few, many, or a class for clones that have expanded.

>.|TRBV6-5|TRBJ1-6|TRBD1
TGTGCCAGCCGAGGACAGGGTTCCTATAATTCACCCCTCCACTTT
CASRGQGSYNSPLHF
>.|TRBV5-1|TRBJ1-2|TRBD1
TGCGCCAGCAGCCCTGACAGGGGGCTCTTTGGCTACACCTTC
CASSPDRGLFGYTF
>.|TRBV6-5|TRBJ2-5|.
TGTGCCAGCAGTCACGGGCAGGGCAAAGAGACCCAGTACTTC
CASSHGQGKETQYF
>.|TRBV21-1|TRBJ2-3|.
TGTGCCAGCAGCAGAGTTAGGCGGGAGACGCAGTATTTT
CASSRVRRETQYF
>.|TRBV2|TRBJ1-2|.
TGTGCCAGCAGTGAAGGGTTGCGGACTAACTATGGCTACACCTTC
CASSEGLRTNYGYTF
>.|TRBV7-3|TRBJ2-2|TRBD1
TGTGCCAGCAGCTTAGGACAGGGGGTTCTCTCCGGGGAGCTGTTTTTT
CASSLGQGVLSGELFF
>.|TRBV7-3|TRBJ1-2|.
TGTGCCAGCAGCTCGGCGGGGGGCTATGGCTACACCTTC
CASSSAGGYGYTF
>.|TRBV7-7|TRBJ2-1|.
TGTGCTAGCAGCTTAGGCCCTCCCGGTGAGCAGTTCTTC
CASSLGPPGEQFF
>.|TRBV3-1/TRBV3-2|TRBJ1-4|TRBD1
TGTGCCAGCCGACAGGGGACCGAAAAACTGTTTTTT
CASRQGTEKLFF
>few|TRBV13|TRBJ1-2|TRBD1
TGTGCCAGCAGCTATAGGACAGGGTCACATGGCTACACCTTC
CASSYRTGSHGYTF
>.|TRBV10-1|TRBJ2-7|TRBD2
TGCGCCAGCAGTGTTAAACGGGAGGGCCGGTACGAGCAGTACTTC
CASSVKREGRYEQYF
>.|TRBV27|TRBJ1-6|.
TGTGCCAGCGCGATCGGCGGCCAAGGATCACCCCTCCACTTT
CASAIGGQGSPLHF
>.|TRBV7-8|TRBJ1-1|.
TGTGCCAGCAGCCCGATTATGAGGAACACTGAAGCTTTCTTT
CASSPIMRNTEAFF
>.|TRBV29-1|TRBJ1-2|.
TGCAGCGCCTGGGGCAGCCAGTTTGATGGCTACACCTTC
CSAWGSQFDGYTF
>.|TRBV18|TRBJ1-3|.
TGTGCCAGCTCCCCCACCCAGGGAGGAAACACCATATATTTT
CASSPTQGGNTIYF
>.|TRBV18|TRBJ1-1|TRBD1
TGTGCCAGCTCACCGACAGGGCCTAACGAAGCTTTCTTT
CASSPTGPNEAFF
>.|TRBV5-1|TRBJ1-4|.
TGCGCCAGCAGCTTGGACAGTGCAACTAATGAAAAACTGTTTTTT
CASSLDSATNEKLFF
>.|TRBV10-3|TRBJ1-5|.
TGTGCCACAGGACAGTCTAAAGATAGCAATCAGCCCCAGCATTTT
CATGQSKDSNQPQHF
>.|TRBV18|TRBJ1-3|TRBD1
TGTGCCAGCTCACTTAGACAGGGAACGGCGGGAAACACCATATATTTT
CASSLRQGTAGNTIYF
>.|TRBV15|TRBJ1-1|TRBD1
TGTGCCACCAGCAGGACAGGGGGCGGGGTTTGGAGGAACACTGAAGCTTTCTTT
CATSRTGGGVWRNTEAFF
>.|TRBV2|TRBJ1-4|TRBD1
TGTGCCAGCAGGGATCGGACAGGGGTAGATGAAAAACTGTTTTTT
CASRDRTGVDEKLFF
>.|TRBV30|TRBJ1-3|TRBD1
TGTGCCTGGAGTTGGGGACAGAGAATTGGAAACACCATATATTTT
CAWSWGQRIGNTIYF
>.|TRBV5-1|TRBJ1-1|.
TGCGCCAGCAGCTTGTGGCCAGGGCAGAACACTGAAGCTTTCTTT
CASSLWPGQNTEAFF
>.|TRBV3-1/TRBV3-2|TRBJ1-3|.
TGTGCCAGCAGGCCGGGGGCTGGAAACACCATATATTTT
CASRPGAGNTIYF
>.|TRBV4-1|TRBJ1-6|TRBD1
TGCGCCAGCAGCCTCCAACAGGGGAATTCACCCCTCCACTTT
CASSLQQGNSPLHF
>.|TRBV6-5|TRBJ1-4|.
TGTGCCAGCAGTACATCCGGGGGGGCCGAGGAAAAACTGTTTTTT
CASSTSGGAEEKLFF
>.|TRBV7-8|TRBJ2-1|.
TGTGCCAGCAGGAGCCGACCTACCGACAGCTCCTACAATGAGCAGTTCTTC
CASRSRPTDSSYNEQFF
>.|TRBV18|TRBJ1-1|.
TGTGCCAGCGCCTCGGTATTGCAGGGGAACACTGAAGCTTTCTTT
CASASVLQGNTEAFF
>.|TRBV19|TRBJ2-7|.
TGTGCCAGTGGGATGGGGGGAAGAAGCTACGAGCAGTACTTC
CASGMGGRSYEQYF
>.|TRBV9|TRBJ1-5|.
TGTGCCAGCAGCGTCCCTATGGGGGGTCCGGGCAATCAGCCCCAGCATTTT
CASSVPMGGPGNQPQHF
>once|TRBV11-2|TRBJ1-1|TRBD1
TGTGCCAGCAGCTCTAACAGGGGGAACACTGAAGCTTTCTTT
CASSSNRGNTEAFF
>.|TRBV19|TRBJ2-3|.
TGTGCCAGTACCTCACAGGGAGATACGCAGTATTTT
CASTSQGDTQYF
>.|TRBV2|TRBJ1-5|.
TGTGCCAGCAGTGTAGACAGTGGCAATCAGCCCCAGCATTTT
CASSVDSGNQPQHF
>few|TRBV14|TRBJ1-2|TRBD1
TGTGCCAGCAGCCAAGAACAGGACAGGGGGCGCAGGGACTATGGCTACACCTTC
CASSQEQDRGRRDYGYTF
>once|TRBV7-9|TRBJ1-5|TRBD1
TGTGCCAGCAGCCTGACAGGGGGCTCTCAGCCCCAGCATTTT
CASSLTGGSQPQHF
>once|TRBV14|TRBJ1-1|TRBD1
TGTGCCAGCAGCCTACACCCGTGGACAGGGGAAGCTTTCTTT
CASSLHPWTGEAFF
>.|TRBV6-5|TRBJ1-2|TRBD1
TGTGCCAGCAGACCGGGACAGGGAGGCTATGGCTACACCTTC
CASRPGQGGYGYTF
>.|TRBV5-8|TRBJ1-4|.
TGTGCCAGCAGCTTGGGGCCCCGAACTAATGAAAAACTGTTTTTT
CASSLGPRTNEKLFF
>once|TRBV30|TRBJ1-2|.
TGTGCTTGGAGTTACCGGGGGGGCGTTAGCGGTGGCTACACCTTC
CAWSYRGGVSGGYTF
>.|TRBV5-4|TRBJ1-6|.
TGTGCCAGCAGCTCAAACTCGGACAGTAATTCACCCCTCCACTTT
CASSSNSDSNSPLHF
>.|TRBV10-1|TRBJ1-1|.
TGCGCCAGCAGTGAGTCGTTAGGGGATAGCACTGAAGCTTTCTTT
CASSESLGDSTEAFF
>.|TRBV7-3|TRBJ1-2|.
TGTGCCAGCAGCTTAACGGCAGGGTCTAATGGCTACACCTTC
CASSLTAGSNGYTF
>.|TRBV11-2|TRBJ1-2|.
TGTGCCAGCCTTCGGGACTATGGCTACACCTTC
CASLRDYGYTF
>.|TRBV19|TRBJ1-4|TRBD1
TGTGCCAGTAGTATAAAAGGACAGGTCCTCGGTGAAAAACTGTTTTTT
CASSIKGQVLGEKLFF
>.|TRBV10-2|TRBJ2-5|.
TGCGCCAGCAGTGAGCACTACCAAGAGACCCAGTACTTC
CASSEHYQETQYF
>once|TRBV15|TRBJ1-5|TRBD1
TGTGCCACCAGCAGAGATATTGGGACAGGGGTCCACGAGGGCAATCAGCCCCAGCATTTT
CATSRDIGTGVHEGNQPQHF
>.|TRBV27|TRBJ1-2|.
TGTGCCAGCAGTTTATCAACAGTGGATGGCTACACCTTC
CASSLSTVDGYTF
>once|TRBV7-2|TRBJ2-7|.
TGTGCCAGCAGCTTAGGGGCAGCTGGAGGTTACGAGCAGTACTTC
CASSLGAAGGYEQYF
>.|TRBV6-1|TRBJ2-7|TRBD2
TGTGCCAGCAGTGAAGCGGTAGCGGGAGGGGAATACGAGCAGTACTTC
CASSEAVAGGEYEQYF
>.|TRBV18|TRBJ2-1|TRBD1
TGTGCCAGCTCACCGGGACAGGGTAGCTACAATGAGCAGTTCTTC
CASSPGQGSYNEQFF
>.|TRBV6-5|TRBJ1-1|.
TGTGCCAGCAGGGTATCAGGCTCGAACACTGAAGCTTTCTTT
CASRVSGSNTEAFF
>.|TRBV10-1|TRBJ2-5|TRBD1
TGCGCCAGCAGCGGGACAGACCAAGAGACCCAGTACTTC
CASSGTDQETQYF
>once|TRBV19|TRBJ2-5|.
TGTGCCAGTAGTATAGCGGGAGCGGAGACCCAGTACTTC
CASSIAGAETQYF
>.|TRBV2|TRBJ2-2|.
TGTGCCCTGGGGGCTGAGGGCGGGCCGAACACCGGGGAGCTGTTTTTT
CALGAEGGPNTGELFF
>.|TRBV5-4|TRBJ2-3|.
TGTGCCAGCAGCACTAAACTACTGAGCGGAACTAGCACAGATACGCAGTATTTT
CASSTKLLSGTSTDTQYF
>.|TRBV19|TRBJ1-5|.
TGTGCCAGTAATCGCTATAGCAATCAGCCCCAGCATTTT
CASNRYSNQPQHF
>.|TRBV5-1|TRBJ1-1|.
TGCGCCAGCAGCGTCACAGGGCTCCCAGCTGAAGCTTTCTTT
CASSVTGLPAEAFF